These T cell receptor beta chains were read from a single sample in a study of T cells of healthy individuals. One entry per CDR3 protein results from TCRdb running MiXCR on the 5' RACE reads. Of tens of thousands of distinct CDR3 sequences listed, around 15% are singletons. The receptors were gathered from a human donor in good health. Both conserved end residues are part of each CDR3. Fields, in order: J gene, D gene, clone size, V gene, CDR3 protein, CDR3 DNA. D genes are given only for firm matches. Clone size is stated in some rows and not others, as once, few, many or a class when expanded.

TRBJ2-2 TRBD2 NA TRBV5-1 CASSAFLAGSGNGELFF TGCGCCAGCAGCGCCTTCCTAGCGGGGAGCGGGAACGGGGAGCTGTTTTTT
TRBJ2-1 TRBD2 many TRBV5-6 CASSDRGGQFF TGTGCCAGCAGCGACCGGGGGGGGCAGTTCTTC
TRBJ1-1 TRBD1 many TRBV6-1 CASATGGSSEAFF TGTGCCAGCGCCACAGGGGGATCTTCTGAAGCTTTCTTT
TRBJ2-7 NA once TRBV2 CASSVGPSEQYF TGTGCCAGCAGTGTTGGTCCTTCCGAGCAGTACTTC
TRBJ2-5 TRBD1 NA TRBV20-1 CSAGGTGNWETQYF TGCAGTGCTGGGGGGACAGGGAATTGGGAGACCCAGTACTTC
TRBJ1-1 NA many TRBV6-6 CASRQGSMDTEAFF TGTGCCAGCAGGCAGGGTTCCATGGACACTGAAGCTTTCTTT
TRBJ1-2 TRBD1 many TRBV20-1 CSAEQTGTAGYTF TGCAGTGCTGAGCAGACAGGGACGGCTGGCTACACCTTC
TRBJ1-3 NA few TRBV24-1 CATSDSQGSGNTIYF TGTGCCACCAGTGATTCACAGGGCTCTGGAAACACCATATATTTT
TRBJ2-1 TRBD2 NA TRBV5-5 CASSFVSGGVSYNEQFF TGTGCCAGCAGCTTCGTCTCGGGAGGGGTCTCCTACAATGAGCAGTTCTTC
TRBJ2-7 TRBD1 few TRBV11-1 CASSLNFGGSRDRAYEQYF TGTGCCAGCAGCTTAAACTTCGGTGGCTCCCGGGACAGGGCCTACGAGCAGTACTTC
TRBJ2-1 TRBD2 NA TRBV5-4 CASSPRTSRRDYNEQFF TGTGCCAGCAGCCCCAGGACTAGCCGAAGAGACTACAATGAGCAGTTCTTC
TRBJ2-1 TRBD2 few TRBV29-1 CSAVRLANEQFF TGCAGCGCCGTCCGACTAGCAAATGAGCAGTTCTTC
TRBJ2-4 TRBD1 NA TRBV5-1 CAGRGTAGQTIQYF TGCGCCGGCAGGGGGACGGCCGGCCAGACCATTCAGTACTTC
TRBJ2-5 TRBD2 many TRBV10-2 CASSLYGGLQETQYF TGCGCCAGCAGCCTATACGGGGGACTACAAGAGACCCAGTACTTC
TRBJ2-2 NA many TRBV12-1 CASSFDHRDRVNTGELFF TGTGCCAGCAGCTTTGACCACCGGGACAGGGTTAACACCGGGGAGCTGTTTTTT
TRBJ2-5 TRBD1 few TRBV24-1 CATSEPDRGSETQYF TGTGCCACCAGTGAGCCCGACAGGGGGAGCGAGACCCAGTACTTC
TRBJ2-7 NA few TRBV21-1 CASSSSSIPYEQYF TGTGCCAGCAGCTCATCTAGCATCCCCTACGAGCAGTACTTC
TRBJ2-7 TRBD2 NA TRBV20-1 CSARDSQAGGPYEQYF TGCAGTGCTAGAGATTCCCAAGCGGGAGGGCCCTACGAGCAGTACTTC
TRBJ1-6 NA once TRBV7-3 CASSPDRNSPLHF TGTGCCAGCAGCCCGGACAGAAATTCACCCCTCCACTTT
TRBJ2-4 TRBD2 many TRBV27 CASSPAGGGGDIQYF TGTGCCAGCAGTCCCGCTGGGGGGGGAGGGGACATTCAGTACTTC
TRBJ1-5 TRBD1 many TRBV4-1 CASSQATGEGQPQHF TGCGCCAGCAGCCAAGCCACAGGGGAAGGCCAGCCCCAGCATTTT
TRBJ1-5 TRBD1 NA TRBV20-1 CSARDWDRGRNQPQHF TGCAGTGCTAGAGATTGGGACAGGGGTCGGAATCAGCCCCAGCATTTT
TRBJ2-3 TRBD1 few TRBV24-1 CATGTGGFTDTQYF TGTGCCACCGGGACAGGGGGATTCACAGATACGCAGTATTTT
TRBJ1-1 NA many TRBV7-2 CASSLEAGNTEAFF TGTGCCAGCAGCTTAGAGGCGGGGAACACTGAAGCTTTCTTT
TRBJ1-2 NA once TRBV9 CVSSRAGERAYGYTF TGTGTCAGCAGCCGAGCCGGGGAAAGGGCCTATGGCTACACCTTC
TRBJ2-1 TRBD2 NA TRBV13 CASSPRLAGGYEQFF TGTGCCAGCAGCCCCCGACTAGCGGGAGGGTATGAGCAGTTCTTC
TRBJ2-2 NA many TRBV7-8 CASRLQGMNTGELFF TGTGCCAGCAGACTCCAGGGGATGAACACCGGGGAGCTGTTTTTT
TRBJ1-1 NA NA TRBV3-1 CASSRGGTEAFF TGTGCCAGCAGCCGAGGGGGCACTGAAGCTTTCTTT
TRBJ1-1 NA NA TRBV20-1 CSARGSAGVNTEAFF TGCAGTGCTAGAGGGTCGGCAGGGGTGAACACTGAAGCTTTCTTT
TRBJ2-1 NA many TRBV5-4 CASSLGDGIGGEQFF TGTGCCAGCAGCTTGGGCGACGGGATCGGGGGTGAGCAGTTCTTC
TRBJ2-2 TRBD2 NA TRBV20-1 CSARGPGRDTGELFF TGCAGTGCTAGAGGTCCCGGGAGGGACACCGGGGAGCTGTTTTTT
TRBJ2-2 NA few TRBV7-2 CASSLYGGPGELFF TGTGCCAGCAGCTTATACGGGGGTCCCGGGGAGCTGTTTTTT
TRBJ2-2 NA few TRBV11-1 CASSKTGRDTGELFF TGTGCCAGCAGCAAGACAGGGAGGGACACCGGGGAGCTGTTTTTT
TRBJ1-2 NA few TRBV19 CASSILSGSTGYTF TGTGCCAGTAGTATTTTATCAGGGTCTACTGGCTACACCTTC
TRBJ2-5 TRBD2 NA TRBV10-1 CASSESSGKEETQYF TGCGCCAGCAGTGAGTCCAGCGGGAAGGAAGAGACCCAGTACTTC
TRBJ1-1 NA medium-sized TRBV20-1 CSAPGGTGSTEAFF TGCAGTGCCCCTGGTGGTACTGGTTCCACTGAAGCTTTCTTT
TRBJ2-5 TRBD1 NA TRBV5-1 CASSLQGAGETQYF TGCGCCAGCAGCTTACAGGGGGCGGGGGAGACCCAGTACTTC
TRBJ2-3 NA many TRBV20-1 CSARDTPSLFTDTQYF TGCAGTGCTAGAGATACCCCCAGTCTCTTCACAGATACGCAGTATTTT
TRBJ2-7 TRBD1 NA TRBV18 CASSPRQGAYEQYF TGTGCCAGCTCACCCCGGCAGGGGGCTTACGAGCAGTACTTC
TRBJ1-1 NA many TRBV20-1 CSARLTPEAFF TGCAGTGCTAGATTAACCCCTGAAGCTTTCTTT
TRBJ2-2 NA few TRBV6-1 CASSEGGGNTGELFF TGTGCCAGCAGTGAGGGGGGCGGGAACACCGGGGAGCTGTTTTTT
TRBJ1-4 TRBD1 NA TRBV2 CASSQQGAIGEKLFF TGTGCCAGCAGTCAACAGGGGGCAATTGGAGAAAAACTGTTTTTT
TRBJ2-3 NA NA TRBV4-1 CASSQDWGAKTDTQYF TGCGCCAGCAGCCAAGATTGGGGAGCTAAGACAGATACGCAGTATTTT
TRBJ2-7 NA NA TRBV4-3 CASSQDRSDSYEQYF TGCGCCAGCAGCCAAGATCGCTCCGACTCCTACGAGCAGTACTTC
TRBJ2-2 TRBD1 NA TRBV20-1 CSARDTGGIGELFF TGCAGTGCTAGAGATACAGGGGGCATCGGGGAGCTGTTTTTT
TRBJ2-7 TRBD1 few TRBV9 CASSTRGTASYEQYF TGTGCCAGCAGCACGCGAGGGACAGCTTCCTACGAGCAGTACTTC
TRBJ1-6 NA few TRBV4-1 CASSQVLDSPLHF TGCGCCAGCAGCCAGGTGCTTGATTCACCCCTCCACTTT
TRBJ2-5 TRBD1 few TRBV4-3 CASSQEDRAKETQYF TGCGCCAGCAGCCAAGAGGACAGGGCTAAAGAGACCCAGTACTTC
TRBJ2-7 TRBD2 many TRBV30 CAWASGSIYEQYF TGTGCCTGGGCTAGCGGGAGTATCTACGAGCAGTACTTC
TRBJ2-1 TRBD2 NA TRBV7-2 CASRPSGTYNEQFF TGTGCCAGCAGACCTAGCGGAACCTACAATGAGCAGTTCTTC
TRBJ2-5 NA many TRBV19 CASSEFGQETQYF TGTGCCAGTAGTGAATTCGGCCAAGAGACCCAGTACTTC
TRBJ2-7 TRBD1 few TRBV5-1 CASSLAPIDRGPYEQYF TGCGCCAGCAGCTTGGCCCCTATCGACAGGGGGCCCTACGAGCAGTACTTC
TRBJ2-7 NA many TRBV5-1 CASSSDLTPEQYF TGCGCCAGCAGCTCCGACTTGACACCCGAGCAGTACTTC
TRBJ2-7 TRBD2 many TRBV4-1 CASSQVASGSNEQYF TGCGCCAGCAGCCAAGTGGCTAGCGGGAGCAACGAGCAGTACTTC
TRBJ2-1 NA NA TRBV3-1 CASSRGAVVAEQFF TGTGCCAGCAGCCGGGGGGCGGTAGTAGCTGAGCAGTTCTTC
TRBJ2-7 TRBD1 many TRBV7-2 CASSLVTGSSYEQYF TGTGCCAGCAGCTTAGTGACAGGGTCCTCCTACGAGCAGTACTTC
TRBJ2-1 NA many TRBV20-1 CSARDSLAPTPSSYNEQFF TGCAGTGCTAGAGATTCGCTAGCCCCCACACCCAGCTCCTACAATGAGCAGTTCTTC
TRBJ2-2 NA NA TRBV29-1 CSVDKGNTGELFF TGCAGCGTTGATAAGGGGAACACCGGGGAGCTGTTTTTT
TRBJ1-2 NA many TRBV19 CASSILSGVYGYTF TGTGCCAGTAGTATCCTTTCTGGGGTATATGGCTACACCTTC